Shown below are 32 T cell receptor beta chains from a single sample sequenced in a study of cytomegalovirus exposure and HLA in healthy donors. Primers for the PCR totalled 60 Vbeta and 13 Jbeta. Assay: immunoSEQ multiplex PCR; the TCRdb copy retains only in-frame clones and omits some. The sample contains under 200,000 clones, around 80% of which appear only once. Sequencing was done on a sample of PBMCs. Receptor source: a man in his forties or fifties in good health and CMV-seropositive.

This clone was observed a handful of times. This chain joins TRBV5-1 and TRBJ2-3; D possibly corresponds to TRBD2 (5 bases). The V end lost 1 base, the J end lost 0 bases, and 9 bases lay between the germline ends. Germline CDR1 SGHRS, CDR2 YFSETQ. The CDR3 totals 15 residues. The CDR3 is CASSLLGDSTDTQYF. The CDR3 DNA sequence: TGCGCCAGCAGCTTGTTGGGAGATAGCACAGATACGCAGTATTTT.

In this sample, this clone turned up a few times. V usage is TRBV28 and J usage is TRBJ2-7, with TRBD1 identical over 8 bases. The germline gives CDR1 MDHEN, CDR2 SYDVKM. Unmatched junction bases numbered 10, after V lost 3 bases and J lost 0 bases. CDR3 length: 17 amino acids. The CDR3 nucleotides read TGTGCCAGCAGTTTCCCCCGGACAGGGATCAGCTCCTACGAGCAGTACTTC. It codes for CASSFPRTGISSYEQYF.

V is TRBV18 and J is TRBJ1-5, with 8 nucleotides matching TRBD1. Germline-derived CDR1 and CDR2 are KGHSH and LQKENI. This CDR3 comprises 15 residues. J lost 4 bases, V lost 1 base, and 3 bases had no gene match. The CDR3 bases are TGTGCCAGCTCACCACGGACAGGGTTTAATCAGCCCCAGCATTTT. It is translated as CASSPRTGFNQPQHF.

This clone was seen a handful of times. The rearrangement uses TRBV6-5 and TRBJ1-4; 7 bases map to TRBD1. The CDR3 is 15 amino acids. J gave up 8 bases and V 6 bases, and 12 bases lay outside the gene matches. Germline values: CDR1 MNHEY, CDR2 SVGAGI. The CDR3 is CASRFDDRAGEKLFF. For the CDR3, the DNA is TGTGCCAGCAGGTTCGATGACAGGGCAGGGGAAAAACTGTTTTTT.

There are a few counts of this clone. This chain connects TRBV10-2 to TRBJ2-7; no reliable D call. The CDR3 is 12 residues long. V was shortened by 7 bases and J by 4 bases, with 11 bases between the two germline ends. Germline assignment: CDR1 WSHSY and CDR2 SAAADI. CDR3 DNA: TGCGCCAGCAAAGAGACTGGGTACGAGCAGTACTTC. Translating gives CASKETGYEQYF.

The CDR3 protein is CASSVREGTQETQYF. CDR3 coding DNA: TGTGCCAGCAGCGTACGGGAGGGGACCCAAGAGACCCAGTACTTC. The V gene is TRBV9, the J gene TRBJ2-5; 8 bases are shared with TRBD2. The CDR3 is 15 amino acids. The germline gives CDR1 SGDLS, CDR2 YYNGEE. V was clipped by 1 base and J by 1 base; unmatched bases: 3. Combining the CDR3 with reference TRBV9 and TRBJ2-5 gives the whole variable domain DSGVTQTPKHLITATGQRVTLRCSPRSGDLSVYWYQQSLDQGLQFLIQYYNGEERAKGNILERFSAQQFPDLHSELNLSSLELGDSALYFCASSVREGTQETQYFGPGTRLLVL.

The genes are TRBV19 and TRBJ2-7, with D possibly TRBD2 on 7 matching bases. V was trimmed by 1 base and J by 3 bases, leaving 10 bases between them. The CDR3 runs to 14 residues. CDR1 LNHDA and CDR2 SQIVND come from the germline V gene (reference sequence). The DNA of the CDR3 is TGTGCCAGTAGTATAGCGCGGGGGCTCTACGAGCAGTACTTC. Amino acids: CASSIARGLYEQYF.

The chain uses TRBV7-3 and TRBJ2-5, with TRBD1 matching 8 bases. The CDR3 covers 15 residues. Germline V gene sequence: CDR1 SGHTA, CDR2 FQGTGA. Trimming took 2 bases from V and 4 from J; bases not matched to a gene: 6. The CDR3 sequence is CASSLATGAGETQYF. Written as DNA, the CDR3 is TGTGCCAGCAGCTTAGCGACAGGGGCAGGAGAGACCCAGTACTTC.

The J gene is TRBJ2-7, the V gene TRBV7-9; 9 nucleotides agree with TRBD1. The V and J ends lost 5 bases and 4 bases, in that order; junction bases with no gene match: 3. The length of the CDR3 is 13 residues. In germline, CDR1 is SEHNR, CDR2 FQNEAQ (reference sequence). The CDR3 DNA reads as TGTGCCAGCAGCATCGGGACAGGGTACGAGCAGTACTTC. Translation gives CASSIGTGYEQYF.

V and J are TRBV4-2 and TRBJ2-2; 11 bases map to TRBD2. CDR1 and CDR2 from the germline V gene are LGHNA and YNFKEQ. Germline trimming cut 0 bases from V and 0 bases from J; bases unmatched to any gene: 3. This CDR3 contains 18 residues. This CDR3 is CASSQEIAGGSNTGELFF. The CDR3, as DNA: TGTGCCAGCAGCCAAGAGATAGCGGGGGGGTCGAACACCGGGGAGCTGTTTTTT.

The rearrangement joins TRBV28 to TRBJ2-7, with 8 bases identical to TRBD1. Germline-derived CDR1 and CDR2 are MDHEN and SYDVKM. The trim removed 4 bases at V and 3 bases at J, leaving 11 bases unmatched. The CDR3 length is 16 residues. The CDR3, as DNA: TGTGCCAGCAGTTCCACTCGACAGGGGCCGAACTACGAGCAGTACTTC. Encoded protein: CASSSTRQGPNYEQYF.

J is TRBJ2-1 and V is TRBV7-8; 7 nucleotides align to TRBD2. Germline values: CDR1 SGHVS, CDR2 FQNEAQ. The V and J ends lost 4 bases and 4 bases, in that order; junction bases with no gene match: 13. This CDR3 contains 17 residues. The CDR3 DNA reads TGTGCCAGCAGCTCGATACAAGGACTAGACGGATACAATGAGCAGTTCTTC. It is translated as CASSSIQGLDGYNEQFF. The full variable domain, with the rest looked up from reference TRBV7-8 and TRBJ2-1, is GAGVSQSPRYKVAKRGQDVALRCDPISGHVSLFWYQQALGQGPEFLTYFQNEAQLDKSGLPSDRFFAERPEGSVSTLKIQRTQQEDSAVYLCASSSIQGLDGYNEQFFGPGTRLTVL.

This chain joins TRBV7-9 and TRBJ2-4; 7 nucleotides line up with TRBD1. Germline CDR1 reads SEHNR; CDR2 reads FQNEAQ (reference sequence). This CDR3 spans 13 amino acids. Unmatched junction bases numbered 7, after V lost 5 bases and J lost 9 bases. Written as DNA, the CDR3 is TGTGCCAGCAGCCCTAGGGGGCTTGGCATTCAGTACTTC. This sequence encodes CASSPRGLGIQYF.

The CDR3: CASKLLTEGYTF. The CDR3 nucleotides read TGTGCCAGCAAGCTTTTAACGGAGGGCTACACCTTC. J is TRBJ1-2 and V is TRBV28; the D is unclear. CDR1 MDHEN and CDR2 SYDVKM come from the germline V gene. Trimming took off 7 bases at V and 8 bases at J, with 14 bases between the two ends. This CDR3 region has 12 residues.

The V call is TRBV15, the J call TRBJ1-2; 8 bases line up with TRBD1. Unmatched junction bases numbered 14, after V lost 0 bases and J lost 8 bases. CDR1 and CDR2 (germline): LNHNV, YYDKDF (reference sequence). The CDR3 spans 17 residues. The CDR3 DNA follows: TGTGCCACCAGCAGAGATTGGGTTTTAAGGGGACAGGAGGGCTACACCTTC. As protein: CATSRDWVLRGQEGYTF.

The chain recombines TRBV28 with TRBJ1-5; D is perhaps TRBD1 (5 bases). CDR1 is MDHEN, CDR2 SYDVKM, per germline. Trimming left V 5 bases short and J 5 bases short, with 13 bases between. The CDR3 length is 14 residues. The CDR3 region has the DNA TGTGCCAGCAGTCCTCAGGGCCAGCATCAGCCCCAGCATTTT. It encodes CASSPQGQHQPQHF.

In this sample, this clone turned up a few times. The CDR3 nucleotides are TGTGCCAGCAGGCTACAGGGGGGAAACTCTGGGGCCAACGTCCTGACTTTC. Translating it yields CASRLQGGNSGANVLTF. J is TRBJ2-6 and V is TRBV28, with 8 nucleotides matching TRBD1. This CDR3 region has 17 residues. The germline V gene has CDR1 MDHEN and CDR2 SYDVKM. The V gene end was trimmed by 6 bases and the J gene end by 0 bases; junction bases not matched to a gene: 7.

This chain connects TRBV5-6 to TRBJ2-7; 11 positions agree with TRBD2. Looked up from germline, CDR1 is SGHDT and CDR2 is YYEEEE. This CDR3 is built from 19 residues. J gave up 5 bases and V 3 bases, and 19 bases lay outside the gene matches. The CDR3 loop is CASSWRVWGLAGGSHEQYF. The CDR3 region has the DNA TGTGCCAGCAGCTGGCGGGTCTGGGGGCTAGCGGGGGGTTCCCACGAGCAGTACTTC.

V is TRBV27 and J is TRBJ2-7; a weak D match, TRBD2 (6 bases). This CDR3 is 15 amino acids long. V was clipped by 6 bases and J by 4 bases, with 19 bases between them. Germline-derived CDR1 and CDR2 are MNHEY and SMNVEV (reference sequence). The CDR3 DNA follows: TGTGCCAGCAGCCCCCCCTCGGCGGGGCCGTACGAGCAGTACTTC. Protein sequence: CASSPPSAGPYEQYF.

V gene TRBV7-9 combines with J gene TRBJ1-4; 7 bases line up with TRBD1. This CDR3 is 13 amino acids long. Germline values: CDR1 SEHNR, CDR2 FQNEAQ (reference sequence). J was trimmed by 0 bases and V by 8 bases; bases with no gene match: 0. CDR3 nucleotides: TGTGCCAGCGGGACAGCAACTAATGAAAAACTGTTTTTT. It is translated as CASGTATNEKLFF.

The chain recombines TRBV19 with TRBJ1-1; D is uncertain. Trimming cost V 7 bases and J 0 bases, with 9 bases left between them. There are 13 residues in the CDR3. CDR1 is LNHDA and CDR2 is SQIVND in the germline V gene (reference sequence). This CDR3 reads CASMKQMNTEAFF. CDR3 nucleotide sequence: TGTGCCAGTATGAAACAGATGAACACTGAAGCTTTCTTT.

The J gene is TRBJ1-2, the V gene TRBV4-2; TRBD1 aligns across 10 bases. V gave up 0 bases and J gave up 6 bases; unmatched junction bases: 7. Germline assignment: CDR1 LGHNA and CDR2 YNFKEQ. The CDR3 extends over 16 amino acids. Here the CDR3 reads CASSQEPTGGAHGYTF. The CDR3 DNA is TGTGCCAGCAGCCAAGAACCGACAGGGGGCGCGCATGGCTACACCTTC.

The rearrangement joins TRBV19 to TRBJ1-2, with a weak D call TRBD1 (5 bases). The CDR3 totals 14 residues. From germline, CDR1 is LNHDA and CDR2 SQIVND (reference sequence). Deletions cut 4 bases from V and 5 bases from J, with 14 bases between. The DNA for the CDR3 is TGTGCCAGTAGTACCCAATCAGGGAGGTATGGCTACACCTTC. Translation: CASSTQSGRYGYTF.

The chain joins TRBV29-1 to TRBJ1-1, with 7 positions matching TRBD1. This CDR3 has 12 amino acids. CDR1 and CDR2 from the germline V gene are SQVTM and ANQGSEA. The junction had 5 bases not matched to a gene; V was cut back by 4 bases and J by 6 bases. CDR3 nucleotides: TGCAGCGTTGGACAGGGTTCGGCTGAAGCTTTCTTT. This encodes CSVGQGSAEAFF.

The rearrangement uses TRBV5-1 and TRBJ2-1, with 12 bases fitting TRBD1. The CDR3 runs 16 residues. The germline V gene encodes CDR1 SGHRS and CDR2 YFSETQ. V lost 0 bases and J lost 5; bases outside the gene matches: 3. The CDR3 here is CASSLEGQGANNEQFF. DNA for the CDR3: TGCGCCAGCAGCTTGGAGGGACAGGGGGCGAACAATGAGCAGTTCTTC.

This chain links TRBV19 with TRBJ1-2; a possible D gene is TRBD1 (6 bases). In germline, CDR1 is LNHDA, CDR2 SQIVND (reference sequence). The CDR3 consists of 13 residues. Trimming shortened V by 6 bases and J by 2 bases, and 10 bases separated the two germline ends. CDR3 region: CASSPQGNYGYTF. CDR3 DNA sequence: TGTGCCAGTAGCCCGCAGGGGAACTATGGCTACACCTTC. Full variable domain (missing parts from reference TRBV19 and TRBJ1-2): DGGITQSPKYLFRKEGQNVTLSCEQNLNHDAMYWYRQDPGQGLRLIYYSQIVNDFQKGDIAEGYSVSREKKESFPLTVTSAQKNPTAFYLCASSPQGNYGYTFGSGTRLTVV.

This clone was picked up one time. V usage is TRBV27 and J usage is TRBJ2-3, with TRBD2 matching over 7 bases. J gave up 1 base and V 7 bases, and 8 bases lay outside the gene matches. Per the germline V gene, CDR1 is MNHEY and CDR2 is SMNVEV (reference sequence). CDR3 length equals 15 residues. This CDR3 reads CASNPRGDRTDTQYF. The CDR3 coding sequence is TGTGCCAGCAACCCTCGGGGGGACCGCACAGATACGCAGTATTTT.

The rearrangement uses TRBV28 and TRBJ2-4; 14 nucleotides agree with TRBD2. Per the germline V gene, CDR1 is MDHEN and CDR2 is SYDVKM. This CDR3 contains 17 residues. V lost 7 bases and J lost 0; bases outside the gene matches: 5. The CDR3 DNA follows: TGTGCCAGCAATAGGGGACTAGCGGGGGTAGCCAAAAACATTCAGTACTTC. Translating gives CASNRGLAGVAKNIQYF.

For this clone: Additional DNA sequences in this sample encode the identical CDR3. The rearrangement uses TRBV5-1 and TRBJ2-7, with 7 positions matching TRBD2. The ends lost 0 bases at V and 4 bases at J; junction bases unmatched: 7. This CDR3 spans 15 amino acids. Germline V gene data show CDR1 as SGHRS and CDR2 as YFSETQ. CDR3 nucleotides: TGCGCCAGCAGCTTGGTATTCGACGGGGGGTACGAGCAGTACTTC. It codes for CASSLVFDGGYEQYF.

This clone has a handful of counts. V is TRBV7-9 and J is TRBJ2-2; 8 positions match TRBD1. This CDR3 has 15 residues. The J segment lost 7 bases and the V segment lost 5 bases, leaving 9 bases of the junction unmatched. Germline V gene sequence: CDR1 SEHNR, CDR2 FQNEAQ (reference sequence). The CDR3 region is CASSGQGAANGELFF. CDR3 in DNA: TGTGCCAGCAGCGGGCAGGGGGCGGCGAACGGGGAGCTGTTTTTT.

This clone was found a few times. The V gene is TRBV19, the J gene TRBJ1-5, with D hard to call. The CDR3 is made up of 12 amino acids. The V gene's germline CDR1 is LNHDA and CDR2 SQIVND (reference sequence). The germline V and J ends were trimmed by 4 bases and 6 bases, with 7 bases remaining between them. The CDR3 sequence is CASSNYGQPQHF. The DNA of the CDR3 is TGTGCCAGTAGTAACTACGGTCAGCCCCAGCATTTT.

The chain uses TRBV29-1 and TRBJ2-6; 7 nucleotides match TRBD1. The CDR3 covers 14 residues. The V segment lost 6 bases and the J segment 3 bases; nucleotides outside the gene matches: 5. Germline V CDR1 and CDR2: SQVTM, ANQGSEA. The chain's CDR3 is CSVGDSIGANVLTF. In DNA, the CDR3 is TGCAGCGTAGGGGACAGTATTGGGGCCAACGTCCTGACTTTC. Combining the CDR3 with reference TRBV29-1 and TRBJ2-6 gives the whole variable domain SAVISQKPSRDICQRGTSLTIQCQVDSQVTMMFWYRQQPGQSLTLIATANQGSEATYESGFVIDKFPISRPNLTFSTLTVSNMSPEDSSIYLCSVGDSIGANVLTFGAGSRLTVL.